This T cell receptor beta chain is drawn from a study of blood T cell repertoires in COVID-19. Across the whole study: Material from acute and convalescent COVID-19 was sourced from the United States, Italy and Spain. T cells, B-cell-depleted T cells, or PBMCs provided the cDNA or gDNA that served as material.

The germline CDR1 and CDR2 sequences are WNHNN and SYGVQD (reference sequence). CDR3 length equals 12 residues. V was pared by 5 bases and J by 7 bases, with 11 bases between. Authors' processing steps: Amplifying reference gene primers gave estimates of nucleated cell counts. The table came from immunoSEQ multiplex PCR; TCRdb's copy has only in-frame clones and leaves some out. D and trimming come from the DNA, and the V and J calls and clone size come from that table. The sample lists 70,000 to 85,000 clones; about 86% were seen once. The chain carries TRBV10-1 and TRBJ2-5; weak D call: TRBD2 (5 bases). Sequenced sample: peripheral blood. The receptor comes from a woman of 80 years or more in a cohort sampled during active or convalescent COVID-19. The CDR3 sequence: CASSPEGGTQYF. DNA of the CDR3: TGCGCCAGCAGTCCAGAGGGTGGGACCCAGTACTTC.